This T cell receptor (beta chain) derives from a study of T cell changes during pregnancy in multiple sclerosis. This table comes from immunoSEQ multiplex PCR, and its TCRdb copy is limited to in-frame clones, with some not included. The sample records about 49,000 clones, almost 95% being singletons. Germline lookup yields CDR1 SGHTA and CDR2 FQGNSA. The CDR3 runs 13 residues. Trimming removed 5 bases from V and 6 bases from J, with 13 bases in between. This specimen was CD4+ T cells from peripheral blood mononuclear cells, taken in the second trimester of pregnancy. The V gene is TRBV7-2, the J gene TRBJ1-2; TRBD1 is a possible D gene (5 bases). The clonotype comes from a female donor in good health, enrolled as a control in a pregnancy study. DNA of the CDR3: TGTGCCAGCAGCCTTGGGGCGGGAGATGGCTACACCTTC. Translated: CASSLGAGDGYTF. Variable domain in full (rest from reference TRBV7-2 and TRBJ1-2): GAGVSQSPSNKVTEKGKDVELRCDPISGHTALYWYRQSLGQGLEFLIYFQGNSAPDKSGLPSDRFSAERTGGSVSTLTIQRTQQEDSAVYLCASSLGAGDGYTFGSGTRLTVV.